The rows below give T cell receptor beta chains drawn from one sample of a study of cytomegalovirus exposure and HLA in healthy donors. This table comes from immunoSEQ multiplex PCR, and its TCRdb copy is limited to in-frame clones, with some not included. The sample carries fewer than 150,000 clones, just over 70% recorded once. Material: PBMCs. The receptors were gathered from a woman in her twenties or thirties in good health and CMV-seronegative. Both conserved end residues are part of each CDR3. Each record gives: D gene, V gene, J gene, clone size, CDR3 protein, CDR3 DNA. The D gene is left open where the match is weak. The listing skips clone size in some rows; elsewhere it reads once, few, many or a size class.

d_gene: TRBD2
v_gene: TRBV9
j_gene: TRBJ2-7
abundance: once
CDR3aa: CASSVGDSGTSDYEQYF
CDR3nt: TGTGCCAGCAGCGTAGGGGATTCTGGGACTAGCGACTACGAGCAGTACTTC

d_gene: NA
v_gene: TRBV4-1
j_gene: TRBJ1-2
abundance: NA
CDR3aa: CASSRDLGGANYGYTF
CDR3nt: TGCGCCAGCAGCCGCGACCTAGGAGGGGCCAACTATGGCTACACCTTC

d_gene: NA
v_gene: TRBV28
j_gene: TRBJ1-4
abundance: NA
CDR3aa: CASRRTGWDNEKLFF
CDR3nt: TGTGCCAGCAGGAGAACAGGGTGGGATAATGAAAAACTGTTTTTT

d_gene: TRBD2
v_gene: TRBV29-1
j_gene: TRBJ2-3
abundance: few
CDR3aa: CSVNPRLAPSTDTQYF
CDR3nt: TGCAGCGTTAACCCCCGACTAGCGCCTAGCACAGATACGCAGTATTTT

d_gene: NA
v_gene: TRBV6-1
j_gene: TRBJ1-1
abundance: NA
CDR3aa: CASSTFLREAFF
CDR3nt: TGTGCCAGCAGCACCTTTCTACGTGAAGCTTTCTTT

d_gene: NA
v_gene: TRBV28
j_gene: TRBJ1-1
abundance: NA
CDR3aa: CASSLIGGNAEAFF
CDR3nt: TGTGCCAGCAGTTTAATAGGGGGAAACGCTGAAGCTTTCTTT

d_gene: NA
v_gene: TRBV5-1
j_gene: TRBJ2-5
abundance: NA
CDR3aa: CASSFRGWQETQYF
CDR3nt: TGCGCCAGCAGCTTTAGGGGCTGGCAGGAGACCCAGTACTTC

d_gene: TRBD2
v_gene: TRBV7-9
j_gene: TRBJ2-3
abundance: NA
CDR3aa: CASSLDYRLGLAGEDTQYF
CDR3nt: TGTGCCAGCAGCTTAGATTACAGGTTGGGACTAGCGGGAGAAGATACGCAGTATTTT

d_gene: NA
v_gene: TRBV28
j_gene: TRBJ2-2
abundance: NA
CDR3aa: CASSLLAGELFF
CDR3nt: TGTGCCAGCAGTTTATTAGCCGGGGAGCTGTTTTTT

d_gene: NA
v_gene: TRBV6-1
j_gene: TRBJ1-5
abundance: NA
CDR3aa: CASSGGRVPDQPQHF
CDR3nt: TGTGCCAGCAGTGGAGGCAGGGTTCCGGATCAGCCCCAGCACTTT

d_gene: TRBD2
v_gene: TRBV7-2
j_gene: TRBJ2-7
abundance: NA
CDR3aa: CASSWASGSPYEQYF
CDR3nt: TGTGCCAGCAGCTGGGCTAGCGGGAGTCCTTACGAGCAGTACTTC

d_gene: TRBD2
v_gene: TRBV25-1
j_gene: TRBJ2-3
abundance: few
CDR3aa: CASGEGRVYQDTQYF
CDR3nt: TGTGCCAGTGGGGAGGGCAGGGTCTACCAAGATACGCAGTATTTT

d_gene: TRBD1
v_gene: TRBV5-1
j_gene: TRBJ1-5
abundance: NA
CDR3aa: CASSLGQGVGNQPQHF
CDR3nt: TGCGCCAGCAGCTTGGGACAGGGGGTCGGCAATCAGCCCCAGCATTTT

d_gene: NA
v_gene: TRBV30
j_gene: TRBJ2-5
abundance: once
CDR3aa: CACQIETQYF
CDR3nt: TGTGCCTGCCAAATAGAGACCCAGTACTTC

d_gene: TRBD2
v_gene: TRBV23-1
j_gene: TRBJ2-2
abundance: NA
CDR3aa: CASSQIGREVSGELFF
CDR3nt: TGCGCCAGCAGTCAAATAGGGCGGGAGGTTTCCGGGGAGCTGTTTTTT